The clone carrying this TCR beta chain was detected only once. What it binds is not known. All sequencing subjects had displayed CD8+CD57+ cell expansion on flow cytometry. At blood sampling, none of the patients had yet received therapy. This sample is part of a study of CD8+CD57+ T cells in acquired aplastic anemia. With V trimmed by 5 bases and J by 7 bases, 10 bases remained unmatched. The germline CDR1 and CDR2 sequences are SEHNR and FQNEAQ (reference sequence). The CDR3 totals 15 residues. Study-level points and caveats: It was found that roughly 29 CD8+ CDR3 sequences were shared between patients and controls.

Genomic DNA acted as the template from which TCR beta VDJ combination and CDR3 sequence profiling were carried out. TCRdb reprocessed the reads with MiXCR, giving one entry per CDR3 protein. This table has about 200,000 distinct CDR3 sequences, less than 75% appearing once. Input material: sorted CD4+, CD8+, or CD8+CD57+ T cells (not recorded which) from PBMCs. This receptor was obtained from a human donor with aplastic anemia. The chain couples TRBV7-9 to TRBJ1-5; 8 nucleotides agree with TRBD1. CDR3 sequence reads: CASSLSDREDQPQHF. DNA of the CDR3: TGTGCCAGCAGCCTATCGGACAGGGAGGACCAGCCCCAGCATTTT.